This T cell receptor beta chain originates from a study of cytomegalovirus exposure and HLA in healthy donors. Notes on the study in general: CMV serostatus was the sole immune exposure information available. For most TCR beta V segments, an earlier analysis put the productive rate at about 87% or about 30% of the time. In a later analysis, a missense DCLRE1C variant was linked to TCR beta V- and J-gene trimming.

V was clipped by 7 bases and J by 4 bases; unmatched bases: 13. CDR3 length equals 15 residues. Germline V gene sequence: CDR1 MDHEN, CDR2 SYDVKM. PCR used 60 Vbeta primers and 13 Jbeta primers. Here immunoSEQ multiplex PCR was the method, and the copy in TCRdb shows in-frame clones only, minus some. Of about 94,000 clones in the sample, over 65% were seen once. With respect to this clone: As yet, its antigen is unknown.

V and J are TRBV28 and TRBJ2-7; 7 bases align to TRBD2. The receptor's source is a man younger than 40 in good health and CMV-seronegative. The sample was PBMCs. In DNA form, the CDR3 reads TGTGCCAGCACTGGAGGGGCCAGCGGGATGTACGAGCAGTACTTC. Translated: CASTGGASGMYEQYF.